This is a list of T cell receptor beta chains from one sample in a study of shared clonotypes between healthy human individuals. This table comes from immunoSEQ multiplex PCR, and its TCRdb copy is limited to in-frame clones, with some not included. This repertoire shows some 2.1 million clones, just over 90% found once; its top ten account for around 1.7%. The sample comprised naive CD8+ T cells from PBMCs. The source is a man between 18 and 29 years old in good health. Some clones in this sample may be carry-over from other donors' samples. The CDR3 runs from the conserved cysteine through the conserved F or W. D genes are given only for firm matches. The size entry is marked missing in some rows and otherwise reads once, few, many or a size class.

clone_size,d_call,v_call,j_call,cdr3_nt,cdr3_aa
-,-,TRBV28,TRBJ1-5,TGTGCCAGCAGTTTGGACAAAGGACGTAATCAGCCCCAGCATTTT,CASSLDKGRNQPQHF
-,-,TRBV27,TRBJ2-5,TGTGCCAGCAGTTTGGTAGGGTCCGCAGAGACCCAGTACTTC,CASSLVGSAETQYF
-,-,TRBV28,TRBJ2-1,TGTGCCAGCAGTTTGGGCGGCGGGATTTACAATGAGCAGTTCTTC,CASSLGGGIYNEQFF
once,-,TRBV7-9,TRBJ2-5,TGTGCCAGCAGCCGGAGAACAGGGAATGAAGAGACCCAGTACTTC,CASSRRTGNEETQYF
-,TRBD2,TRBV4-2,TRBJ2-3,TGTGCCAGCAGCCAAGATCTGACTAGCGGGATCACAGATACGCAGTATTTT,CASSQDLTSGITDTQYF
-,-,TRBV5-5,TRBJ1-2,TGTGCCAGCAGCTTGGGTTGGTTTGGCTACACCTTC,CASSLGWFGYTF
-,-,TRBV4-1,TRBJ1-2,TGCGCCAGCAGCCAAGCTCGAGGGTCTGAGGACTATGGCTACACCTTC,CASSQARGSEDYGYTF
-,TRBD1,TRBV7-9,TRBJ2-7,TGTGCCAGCAGCTTAGTATCAGGGGGCTACGAGCAGTACTTC,CASSLVSGGYEQYF
once,-,TRBV28,TRBJ2-2,TGTGCCAGCAGTTCATTCCTTCGGGGGGAGCTGTTTTTT,CASSSFLRGELFF
-,TRBD1,TRBV18,TRBJ2-7,TGTGCCAGCTCACCTTCCCCCGGGACAGGGATCTACGAGCAGTACTTC,CASSPSPGTGIYEQYF
-,TRBD2,TRBV19,TRBJ2-3,TGTGCCAGTAGTATGGGTCTAGGGACTAGCGGGAGTGGAGATACGCAGTATTTT,CASSMGLGTSGSGDTQYF
-,-,TRBV4-3,TRBJ2-1,TGCGCCAGCAGCCAAGTGGACGGGGTATACAATGAGCAGTTCTTC,CASSQVDGVYNEQFF
-,TRBD2,TRBV19,TRBJ2-1,TGTGCCAGTAGTATAATGGGGACTAGTAGGAATGAGCAGTTCTTC,CASSIMGTSRNEQFF
-,TRBD2,TRBV7-9,TRBJ2-2,TGTGCCAGCATCCCCATCTCGACTAGCGGCACCGGGGAGCTGTTTTTT,CASIPISTSGTGELFF
-,TRBD1,TRBV27,TRBJ2-2,TGTGCCAGCAGTTTACTTACTACAGGGGGCGCGGACACCGGGGAGCTGTTTTTT,CASSLLTTGGADTGELFF
-,TRBD1,TRBV19,TRBJ2-7,TGTGCCAGTAGTGGGACAGGGAGATACGAGCAGTACTTC,CASSGTGRYEQYF
-,-,TRBV10-3,TRBJ2-1,TGTGCCATCAGTGAGAGATTCAGGGACACCTCCTACAATGAGCAGTTCTTC,CAISERFRDTSYNEQFF
-,TRBD1,TRBV19,TRBJ2-3,TGTGCCAGTAGTACCGGGACAGGGCGGGCAGATACGCAGTATTTT,CASSTGTGRADTQYF
-,-,TRBV19,TRBJ2-2,TGTGCCAGTAGTAACCCCCCCGGGGAGCTGTTTTTT,CASSNPPGELFF
-,-,TRBV27,TRBJ2-1,TGTGCCAGCAGTCACAGTCGGTCCTACAATGAGCAGTTCTTC,CASSHSRSYNEQFF
-,-,TRBV7-9,TRBJ1-4,TGTGCCAGCAGCTTAGAAGGACTCAATGGGGAAAAACTGTTTTTT,CASSLEGLNGEKLFF
-,-,TRBV27,TRBJ2-1,TGTGCCAGCAGTTTAGTCGGGAAGTCTGACAATGAGCAGTTCTTC,CASSLVGKSDNEQFF
-,-,TRBV27,TRBJ2-1,TGTGCCAGCAGTTACTCACTAGCAGGCAATGAGCAGTTCTTC,CASSYSLAGNEQFF
once,-,TRBV9,TRBJ2-3,TGTGCCAGCAGCGTAGAAACAGGGCTATCTAGCACAGATACGCAGTATTTT,CASSVETGLSSTDTQYF
-,-,TRBV4-1,TRBJ2-7,TGCGCCAGCAGCCAAGTTACGGGGCGCAACTCCTACGAGCAGTACTTC,CASSQVTGRNSYEQYF
-,TRBD2,TRBV27,TRBJ2-1,TGTGCCAGCACGGGACTAGAGTCCTACAATGAGCAGTTCTTC,CASTGLESYNEQFF
-,TRBD2,TRBV9,TRBJ2-1,TGTGCCAGCAGCGCCAAACTAGCGTTCGATGAGCAGTTCTTC,CASSAKLAFDEQFF
-,-,TRBV28,TRBJ1-1,TGTGCCAGCAGAGGGACATACATGAACACTGAAGCTTTCTTT,CASRGTYMNTEAFF
once,-,TRBV28,TRBJ2-5,TGTGCCAGCAGTTTAATCCTGAAGGAGACCCAGTACTTC,CASSLILKETQYF
-,TRBD2,TRBV7-9,TRBJ2-3,TGTGCCAGCAGCCCCTGGGAGGGAGGCACAGATACGCAGTATTTT,CASSPWEGGTDTQYF
-,-,TRBV15,TRBJ2-7,TGTGCCACCAGCAGTAGGCCGTCCCCCTTATACGAGCAGTACTTC,CATSSRPSPLYEQYF
-,-,TRBV9,TRBJ1-1,TGTGCCAGCAGCGCAATAACCGGTAGTAGTAGATCGCAAATGGGGGCGCAGGGGAACACTGAAGCTTTCTTT,CASSAITGSSRSQMGAQGNTEAFF
-,-,TRBV7-8,TRBJ1-4,TGTGCCACCCGCCGGGAGGACGGCGATGAAAAACTGTTTTTT,CATRREDGDEKLFF
-,-,TRBV28,TRBJ1-5,TGTGCCAGCAGTGGCGGGATCCTCAATCAGCCCCAGCATTTT,CASSGGILNQPQHF
-,-,TRBV28,TRBJ2-7,TGTGCCAGCGAATCTACAGGGTTGGACTCGTACGAGCAGTACTTC,CASESTGLDSYEQYF
-,-,TRBV4-1,TRBJ1-2,TGCGCCAGCAGCCCCGGGTGGGACACCCATAACTATGGCTACACCTTC,CASSPGWDTHNYGYTF
-,TRBD1,TRBV7-3,TRBJ1-1,TGTGCCAGCAGCCCCGTGACAGGGTGGAACACTGAAGCTTTCTTT,CASSPVTGWNTEAFF
-,-,TRBV5-4,TRBJ2-5,TGTGCCAGCAGCTGGGGCCGTTTATCAGAGACCCAGTACTTC,CASSWGRLSETQYF
-,-,TRBV9,TRBJ1-3,TGTGCCAGCAGCGTAGAGAGAGATCTTGGAAACACCATATATTTT,CASSVERDLGNTIYF
once,TRBD1,TRBV29-1,TRBJ2-7,TGCAGCGTTGTAGGGACAGGGTCCTACGAGCAGTACTTC,CSVVGTGSYEQYF
-,TRBD1,TRBV27,TRBJ2-6,TGTGCCAGCAGTTCCGGGACAGGGGCTGGGGCCAACGTCCTGACTTTC,CASSSGTGAGANVLTF
-,TRBD2,TRBV4-3,TRBJ2-7,TGCGCCAGCAGCCAAAAGACTAGCGGATCGTACGAGCAGTACTTC,CASSQKTSGSYEQYF
-,-,TRBV5-1,TRBJ1-1,TGCGCCAGCAGCCGGGTATGGGGGAACACTGAAGCTTTCTTT,CASSRVWGNTEAFF
-,-,TRBV27,TRBJ2-1,TGTGCCAGCAGTTTATTTTCGCAGAGGTACAATGAGCAGTTCTTC,CASSLFSQRYNEQFF
-,-,TRBV9,TRBJ2-7,TGTGCCAGCAGCGTAGGAGGGGCTCCCTCCGGTCAGTACTTC,CASSVGGAPSGQYF
-,TRBD1,TRBV15,TRBJ2-3,TGTGCCACCAGCGCCGGGACAGGGTCCGCAGATACGCAGTATTTT,CATSAGTGSADTQYF
-,TRBD1,TRBV2,TRBJ1-2,TGTGCCAGCAGCGTTGGGACAGGGAGCGGCTATGGCTACACCTTC,CASSVGTGSGYGYTF
-,-,TRBV7-2,TRBJ2-6,TGTGCCAGCAGCCCGCGGACTTCTGGGGCCAACGTCCTGACTTTC,CASSPRTSGANVLTF
-,TRBD2,TRBV10-3,TRBJ2-2,TGTGCCATCAGCGTAGGGACTAGCGGGACCACCGGGGAGCTGTTTTTT,CAISVGTSGTTGELFF
few,TRBD2,TRBV12-5,TRBJ2-3,TGTGCTAGTGGTATCGGACTAGCGGGTAACACAGATACGCAGTATTTT,CASGIGLAGNTDTQYF
-,-,TRBV15,TRBJ1-1,TGTGCCACCAGCCCCCGTTGGGACACTGAAGCTTTCTTT,CATSPRWDTEAFF
-,-,TRBV7-2,TRBJ2-7,TGTGCCAGCAGCTCGATCGGGATATACTCCTACGAGCAGTACTTC,CASSSIGIYSYEQYF